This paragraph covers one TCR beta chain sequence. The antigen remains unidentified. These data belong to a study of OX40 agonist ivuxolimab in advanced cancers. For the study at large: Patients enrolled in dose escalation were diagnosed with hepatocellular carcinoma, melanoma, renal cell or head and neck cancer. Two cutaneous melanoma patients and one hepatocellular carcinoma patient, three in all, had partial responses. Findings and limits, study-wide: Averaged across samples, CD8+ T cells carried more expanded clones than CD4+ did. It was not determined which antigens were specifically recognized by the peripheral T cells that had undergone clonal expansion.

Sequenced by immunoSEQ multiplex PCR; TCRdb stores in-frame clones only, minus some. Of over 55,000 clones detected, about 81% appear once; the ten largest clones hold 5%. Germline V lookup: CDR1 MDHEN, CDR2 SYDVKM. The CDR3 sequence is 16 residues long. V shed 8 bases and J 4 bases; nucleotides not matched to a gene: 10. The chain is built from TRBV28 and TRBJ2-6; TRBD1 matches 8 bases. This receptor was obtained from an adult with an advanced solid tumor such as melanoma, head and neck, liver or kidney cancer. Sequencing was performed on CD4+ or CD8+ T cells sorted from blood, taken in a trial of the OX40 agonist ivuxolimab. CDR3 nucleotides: TGTGCCAGCGGTCTCCAGGGGGCGGTCGGGGCCAACGTCCTGACTTTC. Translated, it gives CASGLQGAVGANVLTF.